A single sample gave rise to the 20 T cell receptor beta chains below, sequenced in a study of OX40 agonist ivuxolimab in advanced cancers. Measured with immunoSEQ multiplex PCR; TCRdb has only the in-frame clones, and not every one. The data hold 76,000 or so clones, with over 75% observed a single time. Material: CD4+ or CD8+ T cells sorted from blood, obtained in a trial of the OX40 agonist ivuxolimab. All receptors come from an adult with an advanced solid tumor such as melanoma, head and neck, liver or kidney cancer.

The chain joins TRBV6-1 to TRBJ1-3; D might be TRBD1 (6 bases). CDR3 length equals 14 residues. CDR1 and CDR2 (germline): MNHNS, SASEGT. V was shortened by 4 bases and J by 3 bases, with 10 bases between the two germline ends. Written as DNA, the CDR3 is TGTGCCAGCAGTGCCGGGACATATGGAAACACCATATATTTT. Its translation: CASSAGTYGNTIYF.

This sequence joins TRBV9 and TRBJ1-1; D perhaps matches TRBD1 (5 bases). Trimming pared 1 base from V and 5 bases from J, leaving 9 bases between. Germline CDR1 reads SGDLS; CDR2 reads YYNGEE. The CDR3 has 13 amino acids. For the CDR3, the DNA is TGTGCCAGCAGCGTAACGGGGGTTACTGAAGCTTTCTTT. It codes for CASSVTGVTEAFF.

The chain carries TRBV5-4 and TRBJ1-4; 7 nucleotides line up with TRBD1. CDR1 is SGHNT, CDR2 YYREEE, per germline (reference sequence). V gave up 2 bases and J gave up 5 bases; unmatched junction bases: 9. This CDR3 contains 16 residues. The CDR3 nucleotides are TGTGCCAGCAGCTTAAGACAGGGAGGGCGGAATGAAAAACTGTTTTTT. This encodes CASSLRQGGRNEKLFF.

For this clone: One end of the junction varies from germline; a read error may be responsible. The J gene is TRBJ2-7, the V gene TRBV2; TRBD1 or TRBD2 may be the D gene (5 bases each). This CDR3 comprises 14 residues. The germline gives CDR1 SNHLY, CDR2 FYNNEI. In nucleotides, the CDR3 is TGTGCCAGCAGCGAAGGGACCGAGTCCTACGAGCAGTACTTC. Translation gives CASSEGTESYEQYF.

This chain's CDR3 is CASSASESSYNSPLHF. The CDR3 DNA reads as TGTGCCAGCAGCGCCTCAGAGAGCTCCTATAATTCACCCCTCCACTTT. The chain joins TRBV9 to TRBJ1-6; D gene uncertain. CDR1 is SGDLS, CDR2 YYNGEE, per germline. V dropped 3 bases and J dropped 0 bases, with 10 bases sitting between them. This CDR3 comprises 16 residues.

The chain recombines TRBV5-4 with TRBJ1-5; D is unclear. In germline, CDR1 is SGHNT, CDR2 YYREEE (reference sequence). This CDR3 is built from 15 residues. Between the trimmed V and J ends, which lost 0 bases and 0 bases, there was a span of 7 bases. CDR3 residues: CASSLGGNSNQPQHF. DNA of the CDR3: TGTGCCAGCAGCTTGGGAGGAAATAGCAATCAGCCCCAGCATTTT.

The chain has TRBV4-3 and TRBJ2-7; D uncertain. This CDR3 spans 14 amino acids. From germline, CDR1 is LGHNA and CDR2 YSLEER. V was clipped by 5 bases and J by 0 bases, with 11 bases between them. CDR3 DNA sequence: TGCGCCAGCAGCTTACGACTCCGCTCCTACGAGCAGTACTTC. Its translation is CASSLRLRSYEQYF.

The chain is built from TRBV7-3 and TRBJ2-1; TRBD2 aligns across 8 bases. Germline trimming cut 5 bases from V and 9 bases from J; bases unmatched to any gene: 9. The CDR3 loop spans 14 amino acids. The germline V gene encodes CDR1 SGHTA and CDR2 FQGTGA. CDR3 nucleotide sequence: TGTGCCAGCAGCCCAGGACTAGCTTGGCCTGAGCAGTTCTTC. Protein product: CASSPGLAWPEQFF.

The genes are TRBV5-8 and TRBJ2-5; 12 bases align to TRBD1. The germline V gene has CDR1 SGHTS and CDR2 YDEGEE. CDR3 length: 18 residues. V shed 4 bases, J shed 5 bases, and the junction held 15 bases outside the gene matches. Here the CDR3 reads CASSLSGTGGPSGETQYF. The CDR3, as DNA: TGTGCCAGCAGCCTCAGCGGGACAGGGGGCCCCTCGGGGGAGACCCAGTACTTC.

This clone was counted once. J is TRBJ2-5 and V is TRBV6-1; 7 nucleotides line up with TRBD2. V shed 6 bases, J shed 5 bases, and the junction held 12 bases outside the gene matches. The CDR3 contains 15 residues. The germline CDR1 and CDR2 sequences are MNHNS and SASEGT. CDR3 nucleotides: TGTGCCAGCAGACGGCCCGTTGGAGCGGGGGAGACCCAGTACTTC. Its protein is CASRRPVGAGETQYF.

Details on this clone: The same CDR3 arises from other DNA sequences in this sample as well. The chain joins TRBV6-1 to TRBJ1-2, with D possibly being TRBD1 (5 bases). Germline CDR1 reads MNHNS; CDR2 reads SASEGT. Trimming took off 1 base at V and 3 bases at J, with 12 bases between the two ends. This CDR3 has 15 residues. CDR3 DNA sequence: TGTGCCAGCAGTGAAGGTGAAGGGGTCTACTATGGCTACACCTTC. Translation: CASSEGEGVYYGYTF.

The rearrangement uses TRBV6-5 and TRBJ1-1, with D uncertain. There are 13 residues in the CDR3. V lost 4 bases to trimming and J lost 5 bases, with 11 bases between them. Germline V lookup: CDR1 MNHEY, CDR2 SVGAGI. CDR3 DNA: TGTGCCAGCAGTTCCGCCCGGTGGACTGAAGCTTTCTTT. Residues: CASSSARWTEAFF.

The CDR3 region is CAISPAQGRDSPLHF. In DNA form, the CDR3 reads TGTGCCATCAGTCCCGCACAGGGGCGTGATTCACCCCTCCACTTT. The V and J genes are TRBV10-3 and TRBJ1-6; 7 positions match TRBD1. CDR3 length equals 15 residues. Germline V gives CDR1 ENHRY, CDR2 SYGVKD. V gave up 5 bases and J gave up 8 bases; unmatched junction bases: 9.

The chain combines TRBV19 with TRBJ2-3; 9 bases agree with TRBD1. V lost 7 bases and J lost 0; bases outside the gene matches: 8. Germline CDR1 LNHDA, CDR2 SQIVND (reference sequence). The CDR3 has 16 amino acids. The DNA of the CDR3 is TGTGCCAGTACCATTTCGACAGGGGGGAGCACAGATACGCAGTATTTT. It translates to CASTISTGGSTDTQYF.

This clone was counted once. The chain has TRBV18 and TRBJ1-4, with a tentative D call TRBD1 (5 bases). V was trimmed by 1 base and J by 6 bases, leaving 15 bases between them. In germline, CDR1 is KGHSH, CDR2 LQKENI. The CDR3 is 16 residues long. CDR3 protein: CASSPRGGGRDEKLFF. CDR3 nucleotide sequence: TGTGCCAGCTCACCACGAGGCGGGGGAAGAGATGAAAAACTGTTTTTT.

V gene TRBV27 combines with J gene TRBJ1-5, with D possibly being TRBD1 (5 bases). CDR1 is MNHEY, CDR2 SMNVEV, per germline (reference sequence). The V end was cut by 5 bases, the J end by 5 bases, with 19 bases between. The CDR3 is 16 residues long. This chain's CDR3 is CASSPTSGQGHQPQHF. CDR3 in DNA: TGTGCCAGCAGTCCTACGAGCGGGCAGGGCCATCAGCCCCAGCATTTT.

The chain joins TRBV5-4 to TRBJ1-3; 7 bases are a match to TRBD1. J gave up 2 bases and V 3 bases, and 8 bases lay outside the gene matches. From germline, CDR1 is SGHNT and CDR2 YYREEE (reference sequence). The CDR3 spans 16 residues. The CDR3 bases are TGTGCCAGCAGCTCCTTACAGGGGACAGCTGGAAACACCATATATTTT. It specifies CASSSLQGTAGNTIYF.

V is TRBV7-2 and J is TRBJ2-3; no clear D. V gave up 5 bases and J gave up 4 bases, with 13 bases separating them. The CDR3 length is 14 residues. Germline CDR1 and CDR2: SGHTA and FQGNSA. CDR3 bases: TGTGCCAGCAGCATGAACCATGTGGCAGATACGCAGTATTTT. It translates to CASSMNHVADTQYF.

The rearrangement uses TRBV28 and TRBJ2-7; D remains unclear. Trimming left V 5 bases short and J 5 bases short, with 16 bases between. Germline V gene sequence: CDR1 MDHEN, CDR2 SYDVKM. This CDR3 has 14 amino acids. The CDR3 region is CASSTGQDPNEQYF. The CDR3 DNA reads TGTGCCAGCAGTACCGGGCAGGATCCCAACGAGCAGTACTTC.

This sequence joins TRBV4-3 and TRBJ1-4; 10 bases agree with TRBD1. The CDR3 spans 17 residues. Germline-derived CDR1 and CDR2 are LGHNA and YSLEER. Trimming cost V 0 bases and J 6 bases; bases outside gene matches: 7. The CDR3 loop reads CASSQDRDRGGYEKLFF. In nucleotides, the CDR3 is TGCGCCAGCAGCCAAGATAGGGACAGGGGAGGATATGAAAAACTGTTTTTT.